This T cell receptor beta chain was obtained from a study of blood T cell repertoires in COVID-19. Study background: COVID-19 samples from acute and convalescent phases originated in the United States, Italy and Spain. Sources were T cells, B-cell-depleted T cells, or PBMCs; the material itself was cDNA or gDNA.

CDR1 is LGHNT and CDR2 is FRNRAP in the germline V gene. The V gene end was trimmed by 1 base and the J gene end by 7 bases; junction bases not matched to a gene: 10. This CDR3 region has 15 residues. In the authors' workflow: How many nucleated cells were present was estimated from reference gene primer amplification. Assay: immunoSEQ multiplex PCR; the TCRdb copy retains only in-frame clones and omits some. The V and J calls and clone size are taken from that table; D and trimming were inferred from the DNA. The sample has around 150,000 clones, around three quarters seen once. This clonotype was sampled from a man between 60 and 75 years old with acute or convalescent COVID-19. The rearrangement links TRBV12-5 to TRBJ2-7; 7 bases agree with TRBD1. Sequencing used peripheral blood. The CDR3 sequence is CASGLGLRGGGEQYF. The DNA of the CDR3 is TGTGCTAGTGGTTTGGGGTTGAGAGGGGGCGGGGAGCAGTACTTC.